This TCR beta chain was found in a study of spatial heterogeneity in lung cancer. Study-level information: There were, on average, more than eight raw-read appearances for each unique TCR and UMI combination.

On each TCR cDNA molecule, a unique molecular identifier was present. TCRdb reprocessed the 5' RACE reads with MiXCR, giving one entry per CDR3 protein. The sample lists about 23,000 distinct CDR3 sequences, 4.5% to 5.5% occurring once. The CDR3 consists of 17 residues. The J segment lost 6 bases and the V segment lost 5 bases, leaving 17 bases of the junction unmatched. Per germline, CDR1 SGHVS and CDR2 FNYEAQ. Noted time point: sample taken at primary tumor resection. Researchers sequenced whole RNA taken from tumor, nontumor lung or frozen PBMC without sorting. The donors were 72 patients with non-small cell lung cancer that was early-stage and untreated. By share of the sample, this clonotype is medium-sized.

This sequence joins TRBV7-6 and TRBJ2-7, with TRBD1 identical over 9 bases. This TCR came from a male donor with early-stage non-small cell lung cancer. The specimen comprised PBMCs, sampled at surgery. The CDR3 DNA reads TGTGCCAGCAGCCCGGGGGCAACAGGGGGCGCGTATCGCGAGCAGTACTTC. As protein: CASSPGATGGAYREQYF.